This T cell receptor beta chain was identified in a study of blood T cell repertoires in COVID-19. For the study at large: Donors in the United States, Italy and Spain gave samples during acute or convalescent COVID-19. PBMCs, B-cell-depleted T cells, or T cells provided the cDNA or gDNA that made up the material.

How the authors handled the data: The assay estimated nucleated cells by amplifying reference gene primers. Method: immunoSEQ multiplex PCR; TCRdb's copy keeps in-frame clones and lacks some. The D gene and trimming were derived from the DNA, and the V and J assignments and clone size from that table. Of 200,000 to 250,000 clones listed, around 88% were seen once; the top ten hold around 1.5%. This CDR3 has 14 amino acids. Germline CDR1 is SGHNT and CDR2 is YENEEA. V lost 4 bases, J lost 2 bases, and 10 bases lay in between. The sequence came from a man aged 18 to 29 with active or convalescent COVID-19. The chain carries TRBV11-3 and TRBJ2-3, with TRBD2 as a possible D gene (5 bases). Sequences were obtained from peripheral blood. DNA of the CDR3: TGTGCCAGCAGCTCACGCCGGGACACAGATACGCAGTATTTT. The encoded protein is CASSSRRDTDTQYF.